This T cell receptor beta chain was recovered during a study of CXCR3-negative and CXCR3-positive naive CD8 T cells. Study summary: The libraries yielded about 130 million TRB reads, about 1.5 +/- 0.3 million each.

In regard to this clonotype: Its antigen is currently unknown.

In preparing the TRB cDNA libraries, 5' RACE with UMI labels was used. TCRdb processed the 5' RACE reads again and assigns one entry to each CDR3 protein, with no DNA. The table for this sample gives over 20,000 distinct CDR3 sequences. Per germline, CDR1 DFQATT and CDR2 SNEGSKA (reference sequence). This CDR3 spans 14 amino acids. General observations from the study: When CXCR3-positive naive cells were set against CXCR3-negative naive cells, the former had more hydrophobic TRB CDR3s.

The receptor was derived from a human donor in good health. Some clones in this sample may be carry-over from other donors' samples. Sequenced material: naive CXCR3- CD8+ T cells from blood. Subset noted: CD45RO-CCR7+CD27+CD95- naive CD8+ T cells lacking CXCR3 (TNR3-). The rearrangement joins TRBV20-1 to TRBJ2-1; TCRdb selects TRBD1, and the lack of DNA leaves this call unchecked. The chain's CDR3 is CSASPGTQYNEQFF.